Shown below are 12 T cell receptor beta chains from a single sample sequenced in a study of blood T cell repertoires in COVID-19. TCRdb keeps only in-frame clones here, not all; method: immunoSEQ multiplex PCR. Of tens of thousands of clones listed, around 81% are singletons. The source material was peripheral blood. These receptors were taken from a human donor in a cohort sampled during active COVID-19.

V is TRBV27 and J is TRBJ1-4, with a possible D match to TRBD1 (6 bases). The CDR3 has 15 residues. V was clipped by 1 base and J by 8 bases, with 14 bases between them. CDR1 is MNHEY, CDR2 SMNVEV, per germline (reference sequence). CDR3 nucleotide sequence: TGTGCCAGCAGTTTATTGGCAGGGGTGAGAGAAAAACTGTTTTTT. Translating gives CASSLLAGVREKLFF.

V is TRBV29-1 and J is TRBJ2-1, with a weak D call TRBD2 (6 bases). Germline CDR1 reads SQVTM; CDR2 reads ANQGSEA. The CDR3 runs 13 residues. Deletions cut 5 bases from V and 8 bases from J, with 16 bases between. CDR3 DNA sequence: TGCAGCGTTCCCCGACTAGTCAGGCATGAGCAGTTCTTC. This sequence encodes CSVPRLVRHEQFF.

The chain employs TRBV5-8 and TRBJ1-2; possible D gene TRBD1, 6 bases. CDR3 length: 15 amino acids. Trimming removed 4 bases at V and 8 bases at J, with 21 bases between. In germline, CDR1 is SGHTS, CDR2 YDEGEE. The CDR3 DNA follows: TGTGCCAGCAGCCCTGGGGGGGCGAGTGTGGAAGGCTACACCTTC. Residues: CASSPGGASVEGYTF. Supplemented by reference TRBV5-8 and TRBJ1-2, the full variable domain reads EAGVTQSPTHLIKTRGQQATLRCSPISGHTSVYWYQQALGLGLQFLLWYDEGEERNRGNFPPRFSGRQFPNYSSELNVNALELEDSALYLCASSPGGASVEGYTFGSGTRLTVV.

The chain joins TRBV28 to TRBJ1-2, with a tentative D call TRBD1 (6 bases). Trimming took off 4 bases at V and 4 bases at J, with 13 bases between the two ends. The CDR3 loop spans 14 amino acids. Germline CDR1 is MDHEN and CDR2 is SYDVKM. The CDR3 region is CASSSQGPGYGYTF. The CDR3 nucleotides are TGTGCCAGCAGTTCACAGGGACCTGGCTATGGCTACACCTTC.

This clone was picked up one time. The rearrangement links TRBV5-1 to TRBJ1-1, with 7 bases matching TRBD1. The CDR3 loop spans 14 amino acids. After removal of 5 bases from V and 1 base from J, the junction contained 5 bases not matched to a gene. Germline V lookup: CDR1 SGHRS, CDR2 YFSETQ. This CDR3 reads CASSYRDRNTEAFF. CDR3 bases: TGCGCCAGCAGTTATCGGGACAGGAACACTGAAGCTTTCTTT. The entire variable domain, with the rest obtained from reference TRBV5-1 and TRBJ1-1, is as follows: KAGVTQTPRYLIKTRGQQVTLSCSPISGHRSVSWYQQTPGQGLQFLFEYFSETQRNKGNFPGRFSGRQFSNSRSEMNVSTLELGDSALYLCASSYRDRNTEAFFGQGTRLTVV.

The chain has TRBV25-1 and TRBJ1-5, with a possible D match to TRBD1 (6 bases). From germline, CDR1 is MGHDK and CDR2 SYGVNS. The CDR3 is 13 residues long. Trimming removed 3 bases at V and 6 bases at J, with 9 bases between. CDR3 region: CASSEGASQPQHF. In DNA form, the CDR3 reads TGTGCCAGCAGTGAGGGGGCAAGTCAGCCCCAGCATTTT. The whole variable domain, remainder taken from reference TRBV25-1 and TRBJ1-5, is EADIYQTPRYLVIGTGKKITLECSQTMGHDKMYWYQQDPGMELHLIHYSYGVNSTEKGDLSSESTVSRIRTEHFPLTLESARPSHTSQYLCASSEGASQPQHFGDGTRLSIL.

Notes on this clone: Other nucleotide sequences in the sample specify the same CDR3. The chain links TRBV7-2 to TRBJ1-6; D remains unclear. Germline lookup yields CDR1 SGHTA and CDR2 FQGNSA. The CDR3 contains 17 residues. The V gene lost 2 bases and the J gene lost 0 bases, with 11 bases spanning the gap. The CDR3 nucleotides are TGTGCCAGCAGCTTATACTCGGGAAGCTCCTATAATTCACCCCTCCACTTT. Translating it yields CASSLYSGSSYNSPLHF.

This sequence joins TRBV19 and TRBJ2-7; perhaps TRBD2 as D (5 bases). Between the trimmed V and J ends, which lost 3 bases and 6 bases, there was a span of 6 bases. Germline CDR1 is LNHDA and CDR2 is SQIVND (reference sequence). This CDR3 is built from 11 residues. This CDR3 reads CASSIRGEQYF. CDR3 sequence (DNA): TGTGCCAGTAGTATTCGGGGCGAGCAGTACTTC.

In DNA, the CDR3 is TGTGCCAGCAGCCCCATAGGGCAGGGAACCTACGAGCAGTACGTC. This sequence encodes CASSPIGQGTYEQYV. The V gene is TRBV7-2, the J gene TRBJ2-7, with TRBD1 as a possible D gene (5 bases). This CDR3 is 15 amino acids long. Germline V gene data show CDR1 as SGHTA and CDR2 as FQGNSA. Trimming took off 5 bases at V and 2 bases at J, with 16 bases between the two ends.

This clone has just one count. The chain has TRBV28 and TRBJ2-1; 8 bases agree with TRBD2. The V segment lost 7 bases and the J segment 1 base; nucleotides outside the gene matches: 6. Per the germline V gene, CDR1 is MDHEN and CDR2 is SYDVKM. The CDR3 spans 15 residues. The chain's CDR3 is CASNRRGVSYNEQFF. CDR3 in DNA: TGTGCCAGCAACCGGCGGGGGGTGTCCTACAATGAGCAGTTCTTC.

In DNA, the CDR3 is TGTGCCAGCAGCCCCGTTGGAGGGAACACTGAAGCTTTCTTT. The encoded protein is CASSPVGGNTEAFF. The rearrangement links TRBV27 to TRBJ1-1; D unclear. Trimming removed 6 bases from V and 1 base from J, with 12 bases in between. CDR1 and CDR2 (germline): MNHEY, SMNVEV (reference sequence). The CDR3 length is 14 residues.

V usage is TRBV5-6 and J usage is TRBJ2-7, with TRBD2 identical over 13 bases. CDR3 length: 14 amino acids. Germline-derived CDR1 and CDR2 are SGHDT and YYEEEE. Trimming cost V 4 bases and J 7 bases; bases outside gene matches: 5. CDR3 bases: TGTGCCAGCAGCGCGGGACTAGCGGGGTTTGAGCAGTACTTC. It is translated as CASSAGLAGFEQYF.